This TCR beta chain originates from a study of long-term antiretroviral therapy in people with HIV. Study conclusions and caveats: Those clones which expanded before ART made up the dominant part of the repertoire at all time points. Neither ART adherence, viral resistance nor therapy changes were documented.

An immunoSEQ assay, version v3.0, was performed at survey level. Sequencing of each sample targeted roughly 35,000-55,000 T-cell genomes. Clones were sequenced by immunoSEQ multiplex PCR, and TCRdb holds only the in-frame ones, with some missing. The profile shows more than 30,000 clones, roughly 77% of them singletons. A remark on this clone: Its antigen is unidentified.

CDR1 and CDR2 from the germline V gene are GTSNPN and SVGIG (reference sequence). This CDR3 has 12 residues. V dropped 5 bases and J dropped 2 bases, with 9 bases sitting between them. The chain combines TRBV30 with TRBJ1-1; D unclear. This TCR derives from a man aged 18 to 30 with HIV. The sequencing used unsorted PBMCs, collected 1.9 years after starting antiretroviral therapy. The CDR3: CAWGPGNTEAFF. CDR3 in DNA: TGTGCCTGGGGACCCGGTAACACTGAAGCTTTCTTT. Looking up the rest from reference TRBV30 and TRBJ1-1 gives the full variable domain: SQTIHQWPATLVQPVGSPLSLECTVEGTSNPNLYWYRQAAGRGLQLLFYSVGIGQISSEVPQNLSASRPQDRQFILSSKKLLLSDSGFYLCAWGPGNTEAFFGQGTRLTVV.